This T cell receptor beta chain derives from a study of shared clonotypes between healthy human individuals. Broader study findings: Clonotype sharing among donors likely depends on sequencing depth. In contrast to clonotypes shared by all four donors, non-shared clonotypes had lower generation probabilities.

V was trimmed by 0 bases and J by 0 bases, leaving 6 bases between them. CDR3 length equals 15 residues. Germline CDR1 is SGDLS and CDR2 is YYNGEE. Deep-level settings were used for running the assay. The table came from immunoSEQ multiplex PCR; TCRdb's copy has only in-frame clones and leaves some out. The sample carries roughly 2.1 million clones, under 95% recorded once. Naive CD8 cells lacked CD45RO, underwent positive selection for CCR7 and left out terminally differentiated effector memory CD45RA+ cells. As for this clone: Its target is unknown. Additional DNA sequences in this sample encode the identical CDR3.

This TCR derives from a man between 18 and 29 years old in good health. Some clones in this sample may be carry-over from other donors' samples. The chain is built from TRBV9 and TRBJ2-2; no clear D. The sequencing input was naive CD8+ T cells from PBMCs. CDR3 sequence: CASSVGAANTGELFF. In DNA form, the CDR3 reads TGTGCCAGCAGCGTAGGTGCAGCGAACACCGGGGAGCTGTTTTTT.